The 21 T cell receptor beta chains presented below share a single source sample, sequenced in a study of T cells in localized non-small cell lung cancer. Generated by immunoSEQ multiplex PCR, the TCRdb table keeps only in-frame clones and is missing some. The sample lists 35,000 to 40,000 clones; 82% were seen once. Material: peripheral blood, obtained before any cancer treatment. The origin of the receptors is a male donor at least 60 years old with stage III squamous cell lung carcinoma.

The rearrangement uses TRBV6-5 and TRBJ2-5; D perhaps matches TRBD2 (6 bases). The V end lost 5 bases, the J end lost 4 bases, and 11 bases lay between the germline ends. Per germline, CDR1 MNHEY and CDR2 SVGAGI. The length of the CDR3 is 13 residues. CDR3 amino acids: CASSPEGIETQYF. DNA for the CDR3: TGTGCCAGCAGTCCGGAGGGAATAGAGACCCAGTACTTC.

The chain uses TRBV7-3 and TRBJ2-3; D gene uncertain. Germline values: CDR1 SGHTA, CDR2 FQGTGA. The CDR3 contains 12 residues. Trimming pared 5 bases from V and 5 bases from J, leaving 8 bases between. The CDR3: CASSQYGDTQYF. In DNA form, the CDR3 reads TGTGCCAGCAGCCAGTACGGAGATACGCAGTATTTT.

This clone turned up a few times. The chain is built from TRBV29-1 and TRBJ1-2, with a possible D match to TRBD1 (6 bases). The CDR3 length is 15 residues. Germline assignment: CDR1 SQVTM and CDR2 ANQGSEA. Trimming took off 6 bases at V and 0 bases at J, with 17 bases between the two ends. DNA for the CDR3: TGCAGCGTAGGAGAGGACAGTGGGGCTAACTATGGCTACACCTTC. Protein sequence: CSVGEDSGANYGYTF.

The genes are TRBV6-5 and TRBJ1-5; a possible D gene is TRBD1 (5 bases). Trimming took off 6 bases at V and 0 bases at J, with 9 bases between the two ends. The length of the CDR3 is 14 residues. Germline V gene lookup returns CDR1 MNHEY and CDR2 SVGAGI. The CDR3 bases are TGTGCCAGCAGCAAACAGGATAGCAATCAGCCCCAGCATTTT. This translates into CASSKQDSNQPQHF.

V is TRBV19 and J is TRBJ2-7; 7 bases fit TRBD1. The CDR3 spans 15 residues. Germline lookup yields CDR1 LNHDA and CDR2 SQIVND (reference sequence). The ends lost 4 bases at V and 5 bases at J; junction bases unmatched: 11. The CDR3 DNA is TGTGCCAGTAGTACATCGGGACAGAGGATCCACGAGCAGTACTTC. This gives the protein CASSTSGQRIHEQYF.

This clone was observed a few times. This chain uses TRBV6-5 with TRBJ2-2, with 7 nucleotides matching TRBD2. The germline V gene encodes CDR1 MNHEY and CDR2 SVGAGI. J was trimmed by 7 bases and V by 8 bases; bases with no gene match: 7. The CDR3 contains 13 residues. The CDR3 loop reads CASGLERVGELFF. In DNA, the CDR3 is TGTGCCAGCGGACTAGAACGAGTCGGGGAGCTGTTTTTT.

The genes are TRBV6-1 and TRBJ2-7; TRBD1 aligns across 9 bases. J gave up 5 bases and V 4 bases, and 15 bases lay outside the gene matches. The CDR3 is 17 amino acids. CDR1 is MNHNS, CDR2 SASEGT, per germline. The CDR3 DNA follows: TGTGCCAGCAGTGCCCTTTTGGGACAGGGAGGATCCGACGAGCAGTACTTC. Encoded protein: CASSALLGQGGSDEQYF.

This clone occurred once. The V gene is TRBV28, the J gene TRBJ2-6; D may be TRBD2 (6 bases). The CDR3 is 14 amino acids. Germline assignment: CDR1 MDHEN and CDR2 SYDVKM. CDR3 DNA sequence: TGTGCTGTTGGAGGGATCTCTGGGGCCAACGTCCTGACTTTC. This translates into CAVGGISGANVLTF.

The V gene is TRBV7-2, the J gene TRBJ2-3; 10 nucleotides align to TRBD2. The CDR3 runs 15 residues. Germline V gene sequence: CDR1 SGHTA, CDR2 FQGNSA. Losses at the gene ends were 4 bases for V and 6 bases for J; bases not matched to a gene: 7. CDR3 nucleotide sequence: TGTGCCAGCAGCTCCGTTCTAGCGGGAGTCGATACGCAGTATTTT. Translated, it gives CASSSVLAGVDTQYF.

The J gene is TRBJ2-1, the V gene TRBV7-6; TRBD2 might be the D (5 bases). Trimming removed 5 bases from V and 6 bases from J, with 20 bases in between. CDR3 size: 16 residues. Per germline, CDR1 SGHVS and CDR2 FNYEAQ. In nucleotides, the CDR3 is TGTGCCAGCAGCGTTAGTGGAGCGGAAGGAGTCAATGAGCAGTTCTTC. Its translation: CASSVSGAEGVNEQFF.

The rearrangement joins TRBV7-2 to TRBJ1-4, with no clear D. Germline V lookup: CDR1 SGHTA, CDR2 FQGNSA. Trimming left V 5 bases short and J 6 bases short, with 13 bases between. This CDR3 is built from 14 residues. This CDR3 reads CASSQPPAHEKLFF. CDR3 bases: TGTGCCAGCAGCCAACCGCCAGCCCATGAAAAACTGTTTTTT. The full variable domain, in which reference TRBV7-2 and TRBJ1-4 provide the parts outside the CDR3, is GAGVSQSPSNKVTEKGKDVELRCDPISGHTALYWYRQSLGQGLEFLIYFQGNSAPDKSGLPSDRFSAERTGGSVSTLTIQRTQQEDSAVYLCASSQPPAHEKLFFGSGTQLSVL.

The chain links TRBV5-6 to TRBJ2-1; D might be TRBD1 (6 bases). The germline CDR1 and CDR2 sequences are SGHDT and YYEEEE. V lost 2 bases to trimming and J lost 1 base, with 13 bases between them. This CDR3 has 16 residues. CDR3 bases: TGTGCCAGCAGCTTCGGGACACCGATTTCCTACAATGAGCAGTTCTTC. This translates into CASSFGTPISYNEQFF.

The genes are TRBV6-6 and TRBJ2-2; D is unresolved. This CDR3 spans 11 amino acids. Between the trimmed V and J ends, which lost 7 bases and 6 bases, there was a span of 6 bases. Germline CDR1 and CDR2: MNHNY and SVGAGI (reference sequence). The CDR3 nucleotides are TGTGCCAGCATCGGTGCCGGGGAGCTGTTTTTT. This encodes CASIGAGELFF.

The CDR3 DNA reads TGTGCCAGCAGTGAATATAGGGGAGACGCAGATACGCAGTATTTT. Amino acid sequence: CASSEYRGDADTQYF. The rearrangement uses TRBV25-1 and TRBJ2-3, with D perhaps matching TRBD1 or TRBD2 (5 bases each). V shed 0 bases and J shed 4 bases, with 11 bases lying between them. CDR3 length equals 15 residues. The germline V gene encodes CDR1 MGHDK and CDR2 SYGVNS.

This chain uses TRBV19 with TRBJ1-1, with D unclear. The CDR3 is 15 amino acids. The V end was cut by 6 bases, the J end by 0 bases, with 14 bases between. In germline, CDR1 is LNHDA, CDR2 SQIVND (reference sequence). The CDR3 loop is CASRSGELMNTEAFF. Written as DNA, the CDR3 is TGTGCCAGTAGATCAGGAGAGCTTATGAACACTGAAGCTTTCTTT.

V is TRBV7-9 and J is TRBJ2-1; the match to TRBD2 covers 8 bases. The germline V gene has CDR1 SEHNR and CDR2 FQNEAQ (reference sequence). The J segment lost 0 bases and the V segment lost 7 bases, leaving 5 bases of the junction unmatched. The CDR3 sequence is 15 residues long. CDR3 nucleotide sequence: TGTGCCAGCACGGGGCTAGCGGGCTCCTACAATGAGCAGTTCTTC. This encodes CASTGLAGSYNEQFF. The full variable domain, rest sourced from reference TRBV7-9 and TRBJ2-1, is DTGVSQNPRHKITKRGQNVTFRCDPISEHNRLYWYRQTLGQGPEFLTYFQNEAQLEKSRLLSDRFSAERPKGSFSTLEIQRTEQGDSAMYLCASTGLAGSYNEQFFGPGTRLTVL.

V usage is TRBV5-1 and J usage is TRBJ2-7; D remains ambiguous. Deletions cut 2 bases from V and 4 bases from J, with 10 bases between. CDR3 size: 13 residues. Germline V gives CDR1 SGHRS, CDR2 YFSETQ. CDR3: CASSFGRIYEQYF. DNA for the CDR3: TGCGCCAGCAGCTTTGGACGGATTTACGAGCAGTACTTC.

The J gene is TRBJ2-3, the V gene TRBV27; no definite D call. The CDR3 has 14 amino acids. Per germline, CDR1 MNHEY and CDR2 SMNVEV (reference sequence). Trimming stripped 4 bases from V and 4 bases from J, with 12 bases between. The CDR3 DNA sequence: TGTGCCAGCAGTTCTATAAGTCGTGCAGATACGCAGTATTTT. This gives the protein CASSSISRADTQYF.

The rearrangement uses TRBV5-1 and TRBJ2-4; no definite D call. Germline V lookup: CDR1 SGHRS, CDR2 YFSETQ. The germline V and J ends were trimmed by 4 bases and 2 bases, with 19 bases remaining between them. This CDR3 has 17 amino acids. CDR3 protein: CASSPGDSLDSKNIQYF. The CDR3 bases are TGCGCCAGCAGCCCCGGTGACTCATTAGACTCCAAAAACATTCAGTACTTC. The full variable domain, in which reference TRBV5-1 and TRBJ2-4 provide the parts outside the CDR3, is KAGVTQTPRYLIKTRGQQVTLSCSPISGHRSVSWYQQTPGQGLQFLFEYFSETQRNKGNFPGRFSGRQFSNSRSEMNVSTLELGDSALYLCASSPGDSLDSKNIQYFGAGTRLSVL.

This sequence joins TRBV7-6 and TRBJ2-1; 7 bases match TRBD1. This CDR3 comprises 12 residues. Looked up from germline, CDR1 is SGHVS and CDR2 is FNYEAQ. J was trimmed by 10 bases and V by 5 bases; bases with no gene match: 5. The DNA of the CDR3 is TGTGCCAGCAGCCCAGGGGGAAAGGAGCAGTTCTTC. It translates to CASSPGGKEQFF.

The chain links TRBV6-6 to TRBJ1-5; no definite D call. CDR3 size: 13 residues. Germline V gives CDR1 MNHNY, CDR2 SVGAGI (reference sequence). Trimming stripped 7 bases from V and 3 bases from J, with 10 bases between. The DNA for the CDR3 is TGTGCCAGCACACCTAGCAACAATCAGCCCCAGCATTTT. The encoded protein is CASTPSNNQPQHF.